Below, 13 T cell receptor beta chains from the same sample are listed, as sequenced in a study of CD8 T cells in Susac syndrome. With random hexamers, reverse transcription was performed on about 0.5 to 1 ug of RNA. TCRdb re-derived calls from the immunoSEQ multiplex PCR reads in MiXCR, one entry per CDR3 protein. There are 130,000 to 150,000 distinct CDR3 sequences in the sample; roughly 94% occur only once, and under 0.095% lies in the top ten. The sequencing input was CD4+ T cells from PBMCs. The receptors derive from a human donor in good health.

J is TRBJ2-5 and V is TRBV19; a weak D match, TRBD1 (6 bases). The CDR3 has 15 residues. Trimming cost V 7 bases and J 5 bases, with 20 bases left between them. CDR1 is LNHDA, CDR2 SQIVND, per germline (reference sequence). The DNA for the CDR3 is TGTGCCAGTACTGCACTTGCAGGGGCAAGGGAGACCCAGTACTTC. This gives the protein CASTALAGARETQYF.

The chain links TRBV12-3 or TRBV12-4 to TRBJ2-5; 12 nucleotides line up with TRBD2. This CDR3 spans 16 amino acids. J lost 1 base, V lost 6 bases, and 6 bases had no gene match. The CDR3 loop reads CASRMGLAGLQETQYF. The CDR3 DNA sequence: TGTGCCAGCAGGATGGGACTAGCGGGCCTCCAAGAGACCCAGTACTTC.

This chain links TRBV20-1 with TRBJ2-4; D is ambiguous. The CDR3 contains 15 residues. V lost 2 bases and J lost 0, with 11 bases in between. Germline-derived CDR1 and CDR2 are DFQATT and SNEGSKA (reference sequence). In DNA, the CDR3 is TGCAGTGCTAGAAGGGCAGCCCTAGCCAAAAACATTCAGTACTTC. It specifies CSARRAALAKNIQYF.

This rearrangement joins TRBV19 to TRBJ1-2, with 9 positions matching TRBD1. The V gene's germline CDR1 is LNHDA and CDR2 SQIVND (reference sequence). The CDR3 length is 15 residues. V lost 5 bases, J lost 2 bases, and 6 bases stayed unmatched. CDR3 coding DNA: TGTGCCAGTAGTCGAGACAGGGGGACGAACTATGGCTACACCTTC. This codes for CASSRDRGTNYGYTF.

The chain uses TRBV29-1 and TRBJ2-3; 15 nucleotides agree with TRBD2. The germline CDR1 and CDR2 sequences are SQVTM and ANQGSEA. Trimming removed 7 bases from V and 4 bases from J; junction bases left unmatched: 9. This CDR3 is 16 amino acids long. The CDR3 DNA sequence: TGCAGCGGCACGGGACTAGCGGGAGGTAGGGCAGATACGCAGTATTTT. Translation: CSGTGLAGGRADTQYF.

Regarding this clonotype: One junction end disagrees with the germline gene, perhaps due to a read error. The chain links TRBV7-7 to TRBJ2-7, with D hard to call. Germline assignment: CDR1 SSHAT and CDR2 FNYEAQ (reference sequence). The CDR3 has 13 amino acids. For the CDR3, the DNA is TGTGCTAGCAGCCCTAGATTCGGTGGGGAGCAGTACTTC. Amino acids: CASSPRFGGEQYF. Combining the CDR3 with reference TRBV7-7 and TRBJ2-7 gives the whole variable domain GAGVSQSPRYKVTKRGQDVTLRCDPISSHATLYWYQQALGQGPEFLTYFNYEAQPDKSGLPSDRFSAERPEGSISTLTIQRTEQRDSAMYRCASSPRFGGEQYFGPGTRLTVT.

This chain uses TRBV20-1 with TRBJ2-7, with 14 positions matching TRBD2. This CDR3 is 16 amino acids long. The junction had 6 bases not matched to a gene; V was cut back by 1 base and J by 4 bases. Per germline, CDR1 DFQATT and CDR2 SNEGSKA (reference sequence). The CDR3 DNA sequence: TGCAGTGCTAGAGGGGGACTAGCGGGAGACGGGTACGAGCAGTACTTC. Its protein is CSARGGLAGDGYEQYF.

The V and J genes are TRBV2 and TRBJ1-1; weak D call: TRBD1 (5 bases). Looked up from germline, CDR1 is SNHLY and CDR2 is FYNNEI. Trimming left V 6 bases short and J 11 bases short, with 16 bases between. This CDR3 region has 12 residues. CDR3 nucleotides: TGTGCCAGCAGCGACTTGGGAGGGACGGCTTTCTTT. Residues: CASSDLGGTAFF.

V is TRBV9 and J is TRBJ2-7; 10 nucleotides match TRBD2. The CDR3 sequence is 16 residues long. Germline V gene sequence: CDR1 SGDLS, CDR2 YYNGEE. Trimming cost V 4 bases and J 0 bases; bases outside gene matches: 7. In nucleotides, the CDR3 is TGTGCCAGCAGCCCGACTAGCGGGTCCCTCTCCTACGAGCAGTACTTC. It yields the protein CASSPTSGSLSYEQYF.

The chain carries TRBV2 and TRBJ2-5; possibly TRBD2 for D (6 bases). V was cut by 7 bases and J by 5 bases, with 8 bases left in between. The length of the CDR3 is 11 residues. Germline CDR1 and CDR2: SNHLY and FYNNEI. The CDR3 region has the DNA TGTGCCAGCACAGGGAGGGAGACCCAGTACTTC. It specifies CASTGRETQYF. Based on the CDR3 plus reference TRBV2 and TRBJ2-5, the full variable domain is EPEVTQTPSHQVTQMGQEVILRCVPISNHLYFYWYRQILGQKVEFLVSFYNNEISEKSEIFDDQFSVERPDGSNFTLKIRSTKLEDSAMYFCASTGRETQYFGPGTRLLVL.

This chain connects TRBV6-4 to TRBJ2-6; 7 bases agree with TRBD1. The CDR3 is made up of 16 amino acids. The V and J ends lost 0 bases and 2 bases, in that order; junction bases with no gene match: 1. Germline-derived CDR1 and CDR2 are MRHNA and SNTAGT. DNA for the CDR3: TGTGCCAGCAGTGACTCAGGGGGCGCTGGGGCCAACGTCCTGACTTTC. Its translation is CASSDSGGAGANVLTF.

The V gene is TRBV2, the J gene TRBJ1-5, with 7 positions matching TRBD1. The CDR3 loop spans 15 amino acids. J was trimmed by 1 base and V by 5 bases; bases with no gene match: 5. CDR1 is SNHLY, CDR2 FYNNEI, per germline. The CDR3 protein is CASSSDRVSNQPQHF. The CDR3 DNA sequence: TGTGCCAGCAGTTCCGACAGGGTGAGCAATCAGCCCCAGCATTTT.

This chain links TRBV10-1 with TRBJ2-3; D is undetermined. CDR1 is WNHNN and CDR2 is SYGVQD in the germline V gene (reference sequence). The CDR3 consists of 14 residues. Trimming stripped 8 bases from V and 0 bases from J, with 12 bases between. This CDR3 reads CASVGPLSTDTQYF. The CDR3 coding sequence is TGCGCCAGCGTCGGCCCGCTCAGCACAGATACGCAGTATTTT.